A single sample gave rise to the 9 T cell receptor beta chains below, sequenced in a study of cytomegalovirus exposure and HLA in healthy donors. Primers: 60 Vbeta forward and 13 Jbeta reverse. Sequencing was performed with immunoSEQ multiplex PCR; in TCRdb, only in-frame clones are kept and a portion is missing. The sample has 90,000 to 110,000 clones, about 76% seen once; the top ten hold approximately 8.4%. Sample: PBMCs. Receptor source: a man in his forties in good health and CMV-seronegative.

This clone was counted a single time. V is TRBV10-3 and J is TRBJ2-7; 10 bases fit TRBD1. The CDR3 has 17 residues. Per the germline V gene, CDR1 is ENHRY and CDR2 is SYGVKD. V dropped 0 bases and J dropped 2; count of bases not matched to a gene: 7. The DNA for the CDR3 is TGTGCCATCAGTGAGTCATTAGTAGGACAGGGGGCCTACGAGCAGTACTTC. Protein sequence: CAISESLVGQGAYEQYF.

The CDR3 is CASSGDRGDYGYTF. CDR3 coding DNA: TGTGCCAGCAGCGGAGACAGGGGTGACTATGGCTACACCTTC. The gene calls are TRBV25-1 and TRBJ1-2; TRBD1 matches at 8 bases. CDR3 size: 14 residues. CDR1 and CDR2 from the germline V gene are MGHDK and SYGVNS. The trim removed 6 bases at V and 3 bases at J, leaving 6 bases unmatched.

As to this clone: The same CDR3 arises from other DNA sequences in this sample as well. This sequence joins TRBV7-2 and TRBJ2-5; D remains ambiguous. The CDR3 loop spans 13 amino acids. The V end lost 8 bases, the J end lost 2 bases, and 12 bases lay between the germline ends. The V gene's germline CDR1 is SGHTA and CDR2 FQGNSA. CDR3 region: CASGGGPQETQYF. For the CDR3, the DNA is TGTGCCAGCGGTGGTGGCCCTCAAGAGACCCAGTACTTC.

The chain couples TRBV15 to TRBJ1-3, with unresolved D. With the DNA end fitting TRBJ2-2 better, the J assignment may be wrong. CDR3 size: 14 residues. Per germline, CDR1 LNHNV and CDR2 YYDKDF (reference sequence). The DNA for the CDR3 is TGTGCCACCACAGCCTCTTCGAACACCGGGGAGCTGTTTTTT. Encoded protein: CATTASSNTGELFF.

This clone was seen a single time. The genes are TRBV6-1 and TRBJ1-5; D gene ambiguous. This CDR3 comprises 14 residues. With 3 bases removed from V and 4 bases from J, the gap between germline ends came to 10 bases. Germline-derived CDR1 and CDR2 are MNHNS and SASEGT. The DNA of the CDR3 is TGTGCCAGCAGTGATGCAGGTGTAAATCAGCCCCAGCATTTT. Residues: CASSDAGVNQPQHF.

The rearrangement links TRBV29-1 to TRBJ2-5, with 7 bases lining up with TRBD2. Germline loops: CDR1 SQVTM, CDR2 ANQGSEA. The CDR3 has 14 residues. The V segment lost 0 bases and the J segment 6 bases; nucleotides outside the gene matches: 7. CDR3 sequence reads: CSVEDGGVTKTQYF. For the CDR3, the DNA is TGCAGCGTTGAAGATGGGGGGGTTACAAAGACCCAGTACTTC.

The genes are TRBV19 and TRBJ1-1; 7 bases are shared with TRBD1. The ends lost 2 bases at V and 1 base at J; junction bases unmatched: 7. CDR3 length: 16 amino acids. The V gene's germline CDR1 is LNHDA and CDR2 SQIVND (reference sequence). CDR3 coding DNA: TGTGCCAGTAGTATAACGGCGGGACAGACGAACACTGAAGCTTTCTTT. Amino acids: CASSITAGQTNTEAFF.

The chain employs TRBV9 and TRBJ1-1, with 7 bases that match TRBD1. Looked up from germline, CDR1 is SGDLS and CDR2 is YYNGEE. Trimming at V came to 4 bases and at J to 2 bases, leaving 11 bases not matched to a gene. There are 16 residues in the CDR3. The CDR3 here is CASSLLDRARNTEAFF. Written as DNA, the CDR3 is TGTGCCAGCAGCCTCCTTGACAGGGCGAGAAACACTGAAGCTTTCTTT.

CDR3 region: CASSQDNRYEQYF. In nucleotides, the CDR3 is TGCGCCAGCAGCCAAGATAATCGCTACGAGCAGTACTTC. V gene TRBV4-3 combines with J gene TRBJ2-7; no definite D call. The germline V gene has CDR1 LGHNA and CDR2 YSLEER. Trimming shortened V by 0 bases and J by 3 bases, and 6 bases separated the two germline ends. This CDR3 has 13 amino acids.